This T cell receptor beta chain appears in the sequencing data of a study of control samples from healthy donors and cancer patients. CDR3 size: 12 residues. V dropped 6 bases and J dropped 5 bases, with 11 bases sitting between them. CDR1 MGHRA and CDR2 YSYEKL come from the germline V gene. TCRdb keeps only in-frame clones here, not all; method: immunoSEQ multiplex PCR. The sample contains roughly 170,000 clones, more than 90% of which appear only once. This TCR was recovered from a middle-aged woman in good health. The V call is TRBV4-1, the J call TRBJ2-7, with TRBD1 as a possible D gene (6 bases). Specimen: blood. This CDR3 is CASSFGGDEQYF. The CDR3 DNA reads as TGCGCCAGCAGTTTTGGGGGCGACGAGCAGTACTTC.